The 20 T cell receptor beta chains below all came from one sample that was sequenced in a study of metastatic and nonmetastatic thyroid tumors (dated by TCRdb to the early 2020s). The library was produced with PCR. Sequenced on an Illumina HiSeq 4000. TCRdb reran the public reads through fastp at Q25 and MiXCR, keeping productive beta chains. Within this sample are tens of thousands of clones, with 12% of them counted one time only. The top ten hold over 7% of the sample. None of the patients had been given any treatment before thyroid surgery. What was sequenced was tumor tissue. The receptors shown here come from a female donor with papillary thyroid cancer or a benign thyroid nodule (not recorded which). Some clones in this sample may be carry-over from other donors' samples.

Regarding this clone: A read error is possible here, since a much larger clone lies one base away. No conserved phenylalanine or tryptophan ends this CDR3, so it is likely a read error. The chain links TRBV25-1 to TRBJ2-7; D is unresolved. The V gene lost 4 bases and the J gene lost 6 bases, with 7 bases spanning the gap. Germline V gives CDR1 MGHDK, CDR2 SYGVNS. The CDR3 covers 11 residues. The CDR3 loop is CASSVTVEQYL. CDR3 sequence (DNA): TGTGCCAGCAGTGTTACGGTCGAGCAGTACCTC.

This clone came up many times. This sequence joins TRBV24-1 and TRBJ2-5, with D possibly being TRBD1 (6 bases). The CDR3 loop spans 15 amino acids. Trimming removed 4 bases at V and 5 bases at J, with 16 bases between. Germline V CDR1 and CDR2: KGHDR, SFDVKD. The CDR3 reads CATSDLNGGGETQYF. DNA of the CDR3: TGTGCCACCAGTGACCTCAATGGGGGCGGCGAGACCCAGTACTTC.

About this clone itself: A read error may explain this, as a much larger clone is one base away. The same CDR3 also results from other DNA sequences found in this sample. The chain carries TRBV6-5 and TRBJ2-1; D is possibly TRBD2 (6 bases). V shed 0 bases and J shed 10 bases, with 13 bases lying between them. Germline assignment: CDR1 MNHEY and CDR2 SVGAGI. CDR3 length: 14 residues. CDR3 loop: CASSYSPFSGEQFF. DNA of the CDR3: TGTGCCAGCAGTTACTCTCCATTTAGCGGAGAGCAGTTCTTC.

Many counts were recorded for this clone. The chain links TRBV19 to TRBJ1-4; 9 nucleotides line up with TRBD1. Germline V lookup: CDR1 LNHDA, CDR2 SQIVND (reference sequence). The CDR3 covers 16 residues. V trimming: 5 bases; J trimming: 5 bases; junction bases outside the gene matches: 9. CDR3 nucleotides: TGTGCCAGTAGTGTGTCTGCCGGGACAGGGAATGAAAAACTGTTTTTT. The encoded protein is CASSVSAGTGNEKLFF.

A note on this clone: Germline is not matched at one junction end, which may reflect a read error. The same CDR3 can be traced to other DNA sequences in this sample. This chain joins TRBV7-6 and TRBJ1-4; D remains ambiguous. The germline CDR1 and CDR2 sequences are SGHVS and FNYEAQ. This CDR3 is 16 amino acids long. CDR3 loop: CASSAKASGPVEKLFF. CDR3 sequence (DNA): TGTGCCAGCAGCGCTAAGGCGAGTGGTCCGGTTGAAAAGCTGTTTTTT.

This clone was picked up a small number of times. The chain joins TRBV3-1 to TRBJ2-1; TRBD2 matches at 11 bases. With V trimmed by 0 bases and J by 6 bases, 1 base remained unmatched. Germline loops: CDR1 LGHDT, CDR2 YNNKEL (reference sequence). This CDR3 comprises 15 residues. In nucleotides, the CDR3 is TGTGCCAGCAGCCAAGACGGGACTAGCGGCAATGAGCAGTTCTTC. This gives the protein CASSQDGTSGNEQFF.

The table lists this clone with many counts. The V gene is TRBV19, the J gene TRBJ1-2, with D perhaps matching TRBD1 (5 bases). Germline V gene sequence: CDR1 LNHDA, CDR2 SQIVND (reference sequence). V lost 4 bases and J 4 bases, leaving 7 bases between the germline ends. The CDR3 runs to 12 residues. The CDR3 nucleotides read TGTGCCAGTAGTAGGGACGGCTATGGCTACACCTTC. Translated: CASSRDGYGYTF.

This clone was counted at least ten times. This chain uses TRBV19 with TRBJ1-1; D might be TRBD1 (5 bases). In germline, CDR1 is LNHDA, CDR2 SQIVND (reference sequence). With 3 bases removed from V and 2 bases from J, the gap between germline ends came to 10 bases. The CDR3 has 14 residues. The CDR3 sequence: CASSMGTDNTEAFF. CDR3 nucleotides: TGTGCCAGTAGTATGGGGACTGACAACACTGAAGCTTTCTTT.

This clone came up many times. The J gene is TRBJ2-5, the V gene TRBV20-1; possible D gene TRBD1, 5 bases. This CDR3 contains 15 residues. V was cut by 0 bases and J by 2 bases, with 13 bases left in between. From germline, CDR1 is DFQATT and CDR2 SNEGSKA (reference sequence). CDR3 nucleotides: TGCAGTGCTAGAGATCCCCGACAGATGCAAGAGACCCAGTACTTC. Translation gives CSARDPRQMQETQYF.

This clone was observed at least ten times. The V call is TRBV27, the J call TRBJ1-5; perhaps TRBD1 as D (5 bases). Trimming removed 3 bases at V and 2 bases at J, with 5 bases between. The CDR3 is 13 residues long. Germline CDR1 is MNHEY and CDR2 is SMNVEV (reference sequence). The chain's CDR3 is CASSFRGNQPQHF. The CDR3 DNA reads as TGTGCCAGCAGTTTCAGGGGCAATCAGCCCCAGCATTTT.

In this sample, this clone turned up a few times. In DNA, the CDR3 is TGTGCCAGCAGCCTTTACACGTCCAGCTATGGCTACACCTTC. Its protein product is CASSLYTSSYGYTF. The rearrangement links TRBV5-6 to TRBJ1-2, with D uncertain. Germline loops: CDR1 SGHDT, CDR2 YYEEEE. V was clipped by 4 bases and J by 4 bases, with 14 bases between them. The CDR3 contains 14 residues.

This clone was picked up many times. Other nucleotide sequences from this sample produce the same CDR3. The genes are TRBV7-6 and TRBJ2-1, with D hard to call. Germline assignment: CDR1 SGHVS and CDR2 FNYEAQ. This CDR3 has 13 residues. Deletions cut 4 bases from V and 8 bases from J, with 12 bases between. CDR3 sequence reads: CASSSTGSHEQFF. The CDR3, as DNA: TGTGCCAGCAGCTCCACCGGGTCCCATGAGCAGTTCTTC.

This clone was seen only a few times. Since a much larger clone is just one base distant, this may be a read error. The chain employs TRBV12-3 or TRBV12-4 and TRBJ2-2; 7 nucleotides match TRBD1. The CDR3 is 16 residues long. Trimming took 4 bases from V and 0 from J; bases not matched to a gene: 5. CDR3 nucleotide sequence: TGTGCCAGCAGTTGTACAACAGGGGCGAACACCGGGGAGCTGTTTTTT. The encoded protein is CASSCTTGANTGELFF.

This clone was counted between two and nine times. A much bigger clone sits one base away, suggesting this may be a read error. The chain employs TRBV7-8 and TRBJ1-1; TRBD1 matches at 7 bases. CDR1 is SGHVS, CDR2 FQNEAQ, per germline. This CDR3 spans 16 amino acids. As DNA, the CDR3 is TGTGCCAGCAGCTCGCCCCCGGGACAGATGGACACTGAAGCTCTCTTT. Translating it yields CASSSPPGQMDTEALF.

This clone was counted at least ten times. The chain recombines TRBV20-1 with TRBJ1-2; TRBD1 agrees at 7 bases. The CDR3 runs 15 residues. CDR1 is DFQATT and CDR2 is SNEGSKA in the germline V gene (reference sequence). V shed 5 bases and J 4 bases; nucleotides not matched to a gene: 13. CDR3: CSARKGGTEIYGYTF. DNA for the CDR3: TGCAGTGCTCGAAAGGGTGGGACAGAGATCTATGGCTACACCTTC.

In this sample, this clone turned up a few times. The chain has TRBV5-1 and TRBJ2-3; 11 bases match TRBD2. Germline V gives CDR1 SGHRS, CDR2 YFSETQ. CDR3 length equals 18 residues. Trimming took 4 bases from V and 0 from J; bases not matched to a gene: 10. In DNA, the CDR3 is TGCGCCAGCAGCGGCGGGACTAGCGGCACTCTTAGCACAGATACGCAGTATTTT. Its protein product is CASSGGTSGTLSTDTQYF.

This clone was counted ten times or more. V usage is TRBV10-2 and J usage is TRBJ1-2; weak D call: TRBD1 (5 bases). V lost 0 bases and J 0 bases, leaving 5 bases between the germline ends. Germline values: CDR1 WSHSY, CDR2 SAAADI. CDR3 size: 14 residues. CDR3: CASSESGANYGYTF. CDR3 coding DNA: TGCGCCAGCAGTGAGTCAGGGGCTAACTATGGCTACACCTTC.

The table lists this clone with a few counts. This may stem from a read error, because a much larger clone lies one nucleotide away. The sample has other DNA sequences that encode this CDR3 too. The V and J genes are TRBV6-1 and TRBJ2-2, with 7 bases that match TRBD2. Looked up from germline, CDR1 is MNHNS and CDR2 is SASEGT. The CDR3 sequence is 15 residues long. In nucleotides, the CDR3 is TGTGCCAGCAGGACGCCGAGCGGGAACACCGGTGAGCTGTTTTTT. Amino acid sequence: CASRTPSGNTGELFF.

This clone was seen many times. The chain is built from TRBV6-1 and TRBJ2-7, with 7 nucleotides matching TRBD1. CDR3 length equals 14 residues. The germline V gene encodes CDR1 MNHNS and CDR2 SASEGT. V lost 6 bases to trimming and J lost 2 bases; unmatched junction nucleotides: 7. CDR3 protein: CASRPPGQTYEQYF. The CDR3, as DNA: TGTGCCAGCAGACCTCCGGGACAGACCTACGAGCAGTACTTC.

A word on this clone: A much bigger clone sits one base away, suggesting this may be a read error. The V call is TRBV25-1, the J call TRBJ1-1; the D is unclear. V gave up 3 bases and J gave up 11 bases, with 13 bases separating them. Germline CDR1 and CDR2: MGHDK and SYGVNS. The CDR3 consists of 12 residues. The CDR3 region is CASSDRRLGAFF. CDR3 DNA sequence: TGTGCCAGCAGTGACAGGAGGTTGGGGGCTTTCTTT.